This T cell receptor (beta chain) originates from a study of cytomegalovirus exposure and HLA in healthy donors (dated by TCRdb to the late 2010s). As for the study more broadly: According to an earlier analysis of 550 to 750 of the donors, some 180 million T cells yielded 117 million unique TCR beta sequences and about 300 Gb of sequence data. An early release covering some 640 HLA-typed donors comprised roughly 300 gigabases of sequencing data and 65 million to 100 million unique TCR sequences. Among the roughly 390 genotyped donors, more than 70% belonged to the genetic ancestry cluster associated with self-reported Caucasian donors. The study was designed to test whether signatures of past pathogen exposure could be identified by cataloging public T cell receptors. The study profiled the T cell repertoires of about 640 subjects by immunosequencing and related them to cytomegalovirus serostatus. In addition to the first cohort of 500 to 850 subjects, a separate validation cohort of 120 different subjects was used. The study combined high-throughput TCR immunosequencing, statistical association of individual TCRs with disease status, and machine learning to predict cytomegalovirus infection status. A later analysis re-examined previously published TCR beta repertoires from about 670 donors and added high-resolution HLA genotyping to investigate patterns of TCR occurrence. In the later analysis, no new phenotypic data were used to find candidate immune exposures; instead, reliance was placed on TCR beta sequences and their occurrence across donors. An earlier analysis of fewer than 700 of the donors applied high-throughput TCR beta sequencing to assess whether each TCR beta V gene segment acted as functional or pseudogenic. Donor age, sex, ethnicity and CMV serostatus were collected together with the repertoire data. A later genetic analysis took genome-wide SNP genotypes for about three fifths of the 666 donors and used that subset as a discovery cohort. All discovery cohort repertoires had been generated on a single sequencing platform. Class I and class II HLA loci were covered by the typing at four-digit resolution. The number of typed donors differed by locus: about 620-630 for A, B, C, DRB1 and DQB1; 522 for DQA1; some 590 for DPA1; and about 450 for DPB1. Five DR-DQ haplotypes were treated as single units for association and clustering because of strong linkage in the cohort. Among several hundred genotyped donors of the cohort, an average of approximately 200,000 unique TCR beta nucleotide sequences was sequenced per donor, of which 15% to 20% were non-productive. Overall results and qualifications from the work: Strong co-occurrence of HLA alleles, especially DR and DQ, made assigning TCR associations to individual alleles difficult. HLA typing was unavailable for some donors at each locus, so association tests used only the typed subset. Because counts were too low, 15 or so rarely observed V segments, including chromosome 9 orphons, were excluded from the earlier analysis of 587 of the donors. A later genetic analysis associated a missense DCLRE1C variant with V-gene and J-gene trimming of TCR beta chains, and an independent cohort replicated the association. A total of 150 to 200 TCR beta chains were listed by the study as associated with cytomegalovirus. In a later analysis, TCR association rates were found to vary across HLA loci, with the most associated TCRs seen for DRB1 alleles and the fewest for HLA-C alleles. According to the authors, the approach could potentially be generalized to other disease states and immunological phenotypes. A further reported finding was that TCR beta sequences accurately predicted the HLA-A and HLA-B alleles for most subjects in the first cohort. Compared with the roughly 600-donor mean, donors in an Asian-associated ancestry cluster had fewer N-insertions in productive TCRs, according to a later genetic analysis. In vitro tests confirmed that a few of the cytomegalovirus-associated TCR beta chains recognize cytomegalovirus antigens. Some IMGT-functional V segments, including TRBV6-2 and TRBV6-3, could not be told apart with the 87-base-pair reads, so those segments were excluded. Compared with equally common non-associated chains, HLA-associated TCR beta chains in a later analysis were more clonally expanded and had lower generation probabilities. Most CMV-associated TCR beta chains appeared to be HLA-restricted in a later analysis, and the HLA associations seemed to be driven largely by CMV exposure. The presence/absence analyses assumed that sequencing depth was roughly uniform across donors, and that assumption may not be true. A cluster of highly shared sequence variants was judged likely to represent a technical artifact of the sequencing pipeline. A later analysis reported that several top co-occurrence clusters appeared linked to parvovirus B19, influenza, CMV and Epstein-Barr virus. In both the original and validation cohorts, the classifier was reported to diagnose cytomegalovirus status with high specificity and sensitivity. Linkage disequilibrium might explain the correlated functional status among segregating V segments, but an unknown experimental factor could not be excluded. For the cohort, immune exposure information was limited to CMV serostatus. Broadly in line with IMGT annotations, most TCR beta V segments showed up in productive rearrangements about 87% or about 30% of the time in an earlier analysis of approximately 640 of the donors. At a false discovery rate of 0.05, a later analysis linked some 18,000 TCR beta sequences to specific HLA alleles. This cohort had only TCR beta chains sequenced, and the lack of alpha or paired-chain data limited which features could be detected. While some public TCRs were present in many individuals, most TCR sequences turned up only very rarely across donors.

Library preparation employed the immunoSEQ multiplex PCR assay. A mixture of 60 forward primers for TCR Vbeta segments and 13 reverse primers for TCR Jbeta segments was used in the multiplex PCR. Amplification of the CDR3 region of rearranged TCR beta genes was performed with a multiplex PCR assay on genomic DNA. Amplified TCR beta libraries were sequenced as 87-base-pair reads on the Illumina HiSeq System. The paper's processing steps were these. In a later analysis, tens of millions of unique TCR beta chains were counted across the 500 to 700 repertoires, and some 10 million of these chains were shared by at least two donors. Raw reads were error-corrected and collapsed into unique sequences with a nearest-neighbor algorithm that merged closely related sequences to remove PCR and sequencing errors. CDR3 sequences were aligned to IMGT reference sequences to assign V, D and J gene segments. For a sequence to be retained, a match of at least six nucleotides to both a V gene segment and a J gene segment was required. A rearrangement counted as productive if the CDR3 had no stop codons and remained in frame with V and J, and every other rearrangement counted as non-productive. CDR3 was defined according to IMGT convention as the region running from the second conserved V-encoded cysteine to the conserved J-encoded phenylalanine. In an earlier analysis of more than 550 of the donors, sequences lacking an unambiguous match to a single V gene segment were excluded. In an earlier analysis of approximately 610 of the donors, V segments were called functional above 56.7% productive rearrangements and were called segregating when the between-donor standard deviation exceeded 5%. A statistical classification framework was developed to diagnose cytomegalovirus status using the catalog of TCR beta chain sequences. V and J gene assignment, in a later analysis, came from comparing TCR nucleotide sequences with IMGT/GENE-DB human TR gene sequences. In a later analysis, CDR3 sequences and most-parsimonious VDJ recombination scenarios were assigned using the TCRdist pipeline. In a later analysis, each TCR beta chain was defined by its CDR3 amino acid sequence together with its V-gene family, and reads lacking a unique V-gene family were excluded. To address suspected cross-contamination and a sequencing artifact, a later analysis removed approximately 600 highly shared, low-generation-probability nucleotide sequences. For each public chain, a later analysis derived a clonal expansion index from normalized ranks of inferred template counts within each repertoire. In a later analysis, generation probabilities were computed with a VDJ recombination model fitted to out-of-frame rearrangements, and the resulting probabilities were checked against IGoR. A later analysis scored TCR-TCR, TCR-HLA and TCR-CMV co-occurrence with hypergeometric tests, applying a repertoire-size bias correction to TCR pairs. A later analysis estimated false discovery rates by permuting HLA or CMV assignments 20 times. In a later analysis, co-occurring TCRs were grouped using DBSCAN, with TCRdist sequence similarity added in when clustering inside HLA-allele-positive subsets. Co-occurrence clustering excluded repertoires with fewer than 30,000 or more than 120,000 public chains, plus five with anomalous nucleotide sharing. TCRdb's version of the immuneACCESS table is confined to in-frame rearrangements and falls short of the full clone set. An unresolved V gene accounts for under half of the shortfall where checked; the remainder is of unknown origin. V, J and clone size are those of that table, while D and trimming were read from the DNA. The sample yields around 150,000 clones; approximately 82% were counted once. The ten largest clones represent more than 7% of the sample.

In total, 500 to 700 healthy bone marrow donors made up the cohort. At the time of sampling, every cohort member was nominally healthy, though immune exposures that went unrecorded were likely present. The donor tested CMV seropositive and was one of the 289 seropositive cohort members. A peripheral blood sample was provided by each donor, and peripheral blood mononuclear cells were used for TCR beta sequencing. The Qiagen DNeasy Blood Extraction Kit was used to extract genomic DNA from the blood cell samples. For this clone: Its binding antigen is unknown. Base qualities were left out, and no much larger clone turns up one base away.

The V end loses 7 bases and the J end loses 4 bases, and a stretch of 16 bases separates them. CDR1 is given as SNHLY and CDR2 as FYNNEI, both from the germline V gene. Measured from the cysteine to the phenylalanine, the CDR3 is 14 residues long. Only CDR3 DNA remains: 42 bases, in frame from the first base. Sequencing input: PBMCs. The clonotype comes from a male donor in good health and CMV-seropositive. The chain couples TRBV2 to TRBJ1-1; no D gene can be assigned with confidence. The nucleotides are TGTGCCAGCACCCTTCGACTGAGCGGCACTGAAGCTTTCTTT. This sequence encodes CASTLRLSGTEAFF.